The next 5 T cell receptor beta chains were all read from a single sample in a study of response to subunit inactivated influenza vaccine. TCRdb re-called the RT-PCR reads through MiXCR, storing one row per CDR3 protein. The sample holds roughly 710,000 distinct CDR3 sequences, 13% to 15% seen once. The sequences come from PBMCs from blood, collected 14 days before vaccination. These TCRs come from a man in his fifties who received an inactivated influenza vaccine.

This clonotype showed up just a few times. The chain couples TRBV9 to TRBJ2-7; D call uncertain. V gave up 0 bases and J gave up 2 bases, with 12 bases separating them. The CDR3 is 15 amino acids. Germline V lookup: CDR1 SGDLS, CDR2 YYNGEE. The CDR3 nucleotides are TGTGCCAGCAGCGTAGGAGGTAAGATGGCCTACGAGCAGTACTTC. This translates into CASSVGGKMAYEQYF.

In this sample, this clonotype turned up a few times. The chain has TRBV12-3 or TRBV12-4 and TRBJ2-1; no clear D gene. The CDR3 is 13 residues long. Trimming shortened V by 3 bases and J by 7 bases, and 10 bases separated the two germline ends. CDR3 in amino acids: CASSFGLGNEQFF. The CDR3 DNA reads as TGTGCCAGCAGTTTCGGATTAGGGAATGAGCAGTTCTTC.

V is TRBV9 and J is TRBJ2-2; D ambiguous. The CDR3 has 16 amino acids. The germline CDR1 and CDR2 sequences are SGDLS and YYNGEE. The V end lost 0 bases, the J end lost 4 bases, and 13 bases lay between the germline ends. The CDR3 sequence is CASSVGPHPGTGELFF. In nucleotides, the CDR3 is TGTGCCAGCAGCGTAGGCCCGCACCCGGGCACCGGGGAGCTGTTTTTT.

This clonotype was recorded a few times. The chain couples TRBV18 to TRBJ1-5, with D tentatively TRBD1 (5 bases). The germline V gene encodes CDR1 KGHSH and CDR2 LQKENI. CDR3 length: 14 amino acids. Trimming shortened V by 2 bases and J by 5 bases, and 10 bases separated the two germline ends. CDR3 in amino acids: CASSPGGTDQPQHF. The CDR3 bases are TGTGCCAGCTCACCAGGGGGGACGGATCAGCCCCAGCATTTT.

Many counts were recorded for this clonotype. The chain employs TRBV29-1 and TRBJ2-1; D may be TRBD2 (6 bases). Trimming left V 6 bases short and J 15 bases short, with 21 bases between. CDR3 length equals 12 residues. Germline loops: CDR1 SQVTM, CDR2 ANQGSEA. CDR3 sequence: CSVTGTAVSLFF. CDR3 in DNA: TGCAGCGTGACCGGGACTGCGGTATCTCTGTTCTTC.